Listed below are T cell receptor beta chains from one sample, sequenced in a study of blood T cells in healthy people across ages. TCRdb passed the 5' RACE reads through MiXCR, listing each CDR3 protein once. The sample includes roughly 800,000 distinct CDR3 sequences, about 62% of them seen just once. Sequencing used blood. The receptor set was obtained from a man aged 25 to 40 in good health. The conserved cysteine and the conserved F or W are not part of the CDR3 here. The order of the fields is J gene, V gene, CDR3 protein.

j_gene: TRBJ2-1
v_gene: TRBV20-1
CDR3aa: SAGSPGGSYNEQF

j_gene: TRBJ2-7
v_gene: TRBV9
CDR3aa: ASSERPVPSYEQY

j_gene: TRBJ2-1
v_gene: TRBV30
CDR3aa: AWKGNPANEQF

j_gene: TRBJ2-5
v_gene: TRBV9
CDR3aa: ASSAPPGGSETQY

j_gene: TRBJ2-5
v_gene: TRBV10-3
CDR3aa: AISRERWETQY

j_gene: TRBJ1-1
v_gene: TRBV12-3/TRBV12-4
CDR3aa: ASSLPLGGVTEAF

j_gene: TRBJ1-5
v_gene: TRBV6-5
CDR3aa: ASSYRAFSNQPQH

j_gene: TRBJ2-5
v_gene: TRBV20-1
CDR3aa: SARTSGRRETQY

j_gene: TRBJ2-1
v_gene: TRBV12-3/TRBV12-4
CDR3aa: ASSSMVGNEQF

j_gene: TRBJ2-7
v_gene: TRBV18
CDR3aa: ASSPPGSQNSYEQY

j_gene: TRBJ2-1
v_gene: TRBV28
CDR3aa: ASTPARVSVNEQF

j_gene: TRBJ2-5
v_gene: TRBV15
CDR3aa: ATSLTLALETQY

j_gene: TRBJ2-2
v_gene: TRBV13
CDR3aa: ASSLLPGGSRSGELF

j_gene: TRBJ2-7
v_gene: TRBV15
CDR3aa: ATSREGWEQY

j_gene: TRBJ2-1
v_gene: TRBV9
CDR3aa: ASSVGGSPSYNEQF

j_gene: TRBJ1-6
v_gene: TRBV6-2/TRBV6-3
CDR3aa: ASSGTVNSPLH

j_gene: TRBJ1-2
v_gene: TRBV12-3/TRBV12-4
CDR3aa: ASSWDSLSYGYT

j_gene: TRBJ1-1
v_gene: TRBV7-9
CDR3aa: ASSRITGTTEAF

j_gene: TRBJ2-5
v_gene: TRBV7-3
CDR3aa: ASSLDPPAEQY

j_gene: TRBJ2-1
v_gene: TRBV6-1
CDR3aa: ASRNRGRGNNEQF

j_gene: TRBJ2-7
v_gene: TRBV18
CDR3aa: ASSRITFGSQSYEQY

j_gene: TRBJ1-6
v_gene: TRBV14
CDR3aa: ASSQDRSTSGSPLH

j_gene: TRBJ2-1
v_gene: TRBV27
CDR3aa: ASSEQGNEQF

j_gene: TRBJ2-7
v_gene: TRBV6-1
CDR3aa: ASRERATGKGAYEQY

j_gene: TRBJ2-7
v_gene: TRBV6-2/TRBV6-3
CDR3aa: ASSYSNPRSQY

j_gene: TRBJ2-7
v_gene: TRBV11-2
CDR3aa: ASSQGSATQY

j_gene: TRBJ1-5
v_gene: TRBV29-1
CDR3aa: SADSGTGSYSNQPQH

j_gene: TRBJ2-3
v_gene: TRBV5-5
CDR3aa: ASSLMTRQDTQY

j_gene: TRBJ2-7
v_gene: TRBV10-3
CDR3aa: AIKTSGDEQY

j_gene: TRBJ2-7
v_gene: TRBV29-1
CDR3aa: SVLKQPYEQY

j_gene: TRBJ2-3
v_gene: TRBV20-1
CDR3aa: SARPVAGTDTQY

j_gene: TRBJ2-7
v_gene: TRBV5-1
CDR3aa: ASSPGTGTYEQY

j_gene: TRBJ1-4
v_gene: TRBV4-3
CDR3aa: ASSRITGPDEKLF

j_gene: TRBJ2-3
v_gene: TRBV15
CDR3aa: ATSRDGARDPVTQY

j_gene: TRBJ2-7
v_gene: TRBV30
CDR3aa: AGKGGNEQY

j_gene: TRBJ2-7
v_gene: TRBV6-2/TRBV6-3
CDR3aa: ASRDPQTTYEQY

j_gene: TRBJ2-1
v_gene: TRBV29-1
CDR3aa: SVRSGSEQF

j_gene: TRBJ2-7
v_gene: TRBV20-1
CDR3aa: SGCVGGGNSYEQY

j_gene: TRBJ2-5
v_gene: TRBV20-1
CDR3aa: SATTALAQETQY

j_gene: TRBJ1-6
v_gene: TRBV20-1
CDR3aa: SAYGTGQSPLH

j_gene: -
v_gene: TRBV5-5
CDR3aa: ASSLTEGIETQY

j_gene: TRBJ2-3
v_gene: TRBV20-1
CDR3aa: SARDPGSGGTDTQY

j_gene: TRBJ2-5
v_gene: TRBV6-6
CDR3aa: ASRPDWQETQY